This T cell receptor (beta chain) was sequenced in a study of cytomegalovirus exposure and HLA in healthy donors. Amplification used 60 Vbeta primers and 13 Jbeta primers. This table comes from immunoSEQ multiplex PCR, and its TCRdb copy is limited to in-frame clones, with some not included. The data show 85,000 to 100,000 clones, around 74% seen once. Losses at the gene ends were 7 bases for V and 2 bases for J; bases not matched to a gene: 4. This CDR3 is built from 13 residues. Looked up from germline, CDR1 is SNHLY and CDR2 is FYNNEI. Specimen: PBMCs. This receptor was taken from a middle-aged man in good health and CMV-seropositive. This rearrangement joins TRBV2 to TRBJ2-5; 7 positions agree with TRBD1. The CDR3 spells CASTADRQETQYF. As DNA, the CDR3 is TGTGCCAGCACTGCGGACAGGCAAGAGACCCAGTACTTC.